This T cell receptor (beta chain) was captured in a study of monozygotic twins with inflammatory bowel disease. UMIs incorporating a 6-nucleotide sample barcode were appended by means of template switching. Each of TCRalpha and TCRbeta cDNA went through two nested PCRs, lasting roughly 15 and 9 cycles. Following a re-call of the 5' RACE reads, TCRdb has one entry per CDR3 protein and lacks DNA. This sample's table reports 150,000 or so distinct CDR3 sequences. The total RNA came straight from whole blood, and T cells were not sorted beforehand. Sequencing was performed on blood. This sequence was found in a human donor with ulcerative colitis or Crohn's disease, or a healthy co-twin of an affected twin (not recorded which).

This CDR3 reads CASSQTSYEQYF. The chain combines TRBV5-6 with TRBJ2-7; the D call from TCRdb, TRBD2, cannot be confirmed without DNA. The germline CDR1 and CDR2 sequences are SGHDT and YYEEEE. The CDR3 is 12 residues long.